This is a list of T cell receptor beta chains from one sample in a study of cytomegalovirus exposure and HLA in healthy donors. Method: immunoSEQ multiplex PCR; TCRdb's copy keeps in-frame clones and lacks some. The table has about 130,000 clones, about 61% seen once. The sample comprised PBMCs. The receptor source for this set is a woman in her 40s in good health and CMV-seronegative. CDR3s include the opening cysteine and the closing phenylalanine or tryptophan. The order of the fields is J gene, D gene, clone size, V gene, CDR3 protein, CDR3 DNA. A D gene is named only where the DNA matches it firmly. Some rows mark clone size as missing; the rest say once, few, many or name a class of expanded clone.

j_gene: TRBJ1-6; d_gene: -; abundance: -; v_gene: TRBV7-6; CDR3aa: CASSPRGASSYNSPLHF; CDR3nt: TGTGCCAGCAGCCCCCGGGGGGCGAGCTCCTATAATTCACCCCTCCACTTT
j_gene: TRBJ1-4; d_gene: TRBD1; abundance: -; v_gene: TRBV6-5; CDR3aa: CASSYAGQEKLFF; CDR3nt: TGTGCCAGCAGTTACGCGGGACAGGAAAAACTGTTTTTT
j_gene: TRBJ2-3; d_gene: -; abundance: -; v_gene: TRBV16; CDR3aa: CASTRKGGPSTDTQYF; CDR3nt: TGTGCCAGCACCAGGAAAGGGGGTCCTAGCACAGATACGCAGTATTTT
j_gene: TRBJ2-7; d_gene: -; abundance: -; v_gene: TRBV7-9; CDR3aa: CASSLVASGYEQYF; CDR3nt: TGTGCCAGCAGCTTAGTAGCGTCAGGCTACGAGCAGTACTTC
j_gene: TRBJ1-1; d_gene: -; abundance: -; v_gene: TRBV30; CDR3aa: CAWSASSYRTQEAFF; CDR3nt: TGTGCCTGGAGTGCCTCCTCATACAGGACCCAAGAAGCTTTCTTT
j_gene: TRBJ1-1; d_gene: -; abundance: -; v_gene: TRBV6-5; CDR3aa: CASILGGSGNTEAFF; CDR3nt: TGTGCCAGCATCTTGGGGGGTTCCGGGAACACTGAAGCTTTCTTT
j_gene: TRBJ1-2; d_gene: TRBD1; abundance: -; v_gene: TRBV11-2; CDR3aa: CASSGTGIVYGYTF; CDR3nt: TGTGCCAGCAGCGGGACAGGTATCGTCTATGGCTACACCTTC
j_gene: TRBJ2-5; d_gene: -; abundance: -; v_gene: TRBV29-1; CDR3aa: CSVVGRVQETQYF; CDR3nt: TGCAGCGTTGTCGGCAGGGTCCAAGAGACCCAGTACTTC
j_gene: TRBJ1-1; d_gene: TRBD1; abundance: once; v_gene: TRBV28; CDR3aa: CASSLGLQGTEAFF; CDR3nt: TGTGCCAGCAGTCTTGGGTTACAGGGGACTGAAGCTTTCTTT
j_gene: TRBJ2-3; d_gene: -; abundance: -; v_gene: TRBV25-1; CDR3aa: CASSDLPGYDTQYF; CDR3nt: TGTGCCAGCAGTGACCTCCCCGGGTACGATACGCAGTATTTT
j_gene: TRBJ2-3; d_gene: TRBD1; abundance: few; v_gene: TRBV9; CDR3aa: CASSVFQGVSTDTQYF; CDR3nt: TGTGCCAGCAGCGTATTTCAGGGGGTAAGCACAGATACGCAGTATTTT
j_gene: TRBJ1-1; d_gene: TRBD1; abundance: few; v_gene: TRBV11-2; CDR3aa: CASSSLPGQGAMGGTEAFF; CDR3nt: TGTGCCAGCAGCTCGTTACCGGGACAGGGGGCGATGGGGGGCACTGAAGCTTTCTTT
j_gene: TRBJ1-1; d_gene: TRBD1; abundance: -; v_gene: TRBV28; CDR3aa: CASTSDRAEAFF; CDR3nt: TGTGCCAGCACTTCGGACAGGGCTGAAGCTTTCTTT
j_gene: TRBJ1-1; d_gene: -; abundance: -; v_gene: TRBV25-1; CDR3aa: CASSLAGRNTEAFF; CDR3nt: TGTGCCAGCTCCTTGGCAGGGCGGAACACTGAAGCTTTCTTT
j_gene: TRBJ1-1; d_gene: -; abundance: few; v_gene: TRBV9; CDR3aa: CASSAQSPLNTEAFF; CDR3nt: TGTGCCAGCAGCGCACAGTCACCCCTGAACACTGAAGCTTTCTTT
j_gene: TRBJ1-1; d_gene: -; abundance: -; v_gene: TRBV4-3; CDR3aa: CASSQSIAGNTEAFF; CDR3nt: TGCGCCAGCAGCCAATCCATTGCGGGGAACACTGAGGCTTTCTTT
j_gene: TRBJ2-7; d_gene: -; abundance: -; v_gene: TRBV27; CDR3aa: CASSPITGNEQYF; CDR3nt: TGTGCCAGCAGTCCTATAACAGGGAACGAGCAGTACTTC
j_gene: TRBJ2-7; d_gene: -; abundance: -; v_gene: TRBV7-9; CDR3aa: CASSSDGGQSYEQYF; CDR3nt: TGTGCCAGCAGCTCAGACGGCGGACAGTCCTACGAGCAGTACTTC
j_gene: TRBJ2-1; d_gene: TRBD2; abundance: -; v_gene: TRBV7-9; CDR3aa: CASSHTSGGEDEQFF; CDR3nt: TGTGCCAGCAGCCACACTAGCGGAGGAGAGGATGAGCAGTTCTTC
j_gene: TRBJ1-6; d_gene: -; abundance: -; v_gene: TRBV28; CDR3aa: CASSLSLLDRYNSPLHF; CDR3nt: TGTGCCAGCAGTTTAAGTCTTCTCGACAGGTACAATTCACCCCTCCACTTT
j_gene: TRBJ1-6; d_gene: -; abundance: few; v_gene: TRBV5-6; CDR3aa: CASSLEGPGVNSPLHF; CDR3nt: TGTGCCAGCAGCTTGGAAGGACCAGGGGTAAATTCACCCCTCCACTTT
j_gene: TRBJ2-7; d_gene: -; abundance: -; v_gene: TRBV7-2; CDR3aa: CASSLGQASYEQYF; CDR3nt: TGTGCCAGCAGCTTAGGACAGGCGTCCTACGAGCAGTACTTC
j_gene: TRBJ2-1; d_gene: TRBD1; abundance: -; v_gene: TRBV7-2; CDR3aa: CASSLGGQTYNEQFF; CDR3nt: TGTGCCAGCAGCTTAGGGGGACAGACCTACAATGAGCAGTTCTTC
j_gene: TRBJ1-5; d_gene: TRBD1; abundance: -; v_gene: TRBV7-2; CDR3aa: CASSSPTGELPSAQPQHF; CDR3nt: TGTGCCAGCAGCTCCCCGACAGGGGAACTCCCCTCAGCTCAGCCCCAGCATTTT
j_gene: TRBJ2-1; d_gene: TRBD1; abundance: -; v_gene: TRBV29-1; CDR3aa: CSVDAPGQRFF; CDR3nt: TGCAGCGTTGATGCTCCGGGACAGAGGTTCTTC
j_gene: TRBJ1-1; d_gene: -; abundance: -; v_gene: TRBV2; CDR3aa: CASSRSYLNTEAFF; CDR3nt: TGTGCCAGCAGTCGATCCTATCTGAACACTGAAGCTTTCTTT
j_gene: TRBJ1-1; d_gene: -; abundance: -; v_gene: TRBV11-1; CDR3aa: CASSFVQGNTEAFF; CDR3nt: TGTGCCAGCAGCTTCGTTCAGGGGAACACTGAAGCTTTCTTT
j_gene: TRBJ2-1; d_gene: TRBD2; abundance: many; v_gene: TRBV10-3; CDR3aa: CAISGLAGSEQFF; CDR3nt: TGTGCCATCAGCGGACTAGCGGGGAGTGAGCAGTTCTTC
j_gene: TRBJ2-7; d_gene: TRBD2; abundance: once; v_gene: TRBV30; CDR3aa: CAWSVAGGDEQYF; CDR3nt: TGTGCCTGGAGTGTAGCGGGGGGGGACGAGCAGTACTTC
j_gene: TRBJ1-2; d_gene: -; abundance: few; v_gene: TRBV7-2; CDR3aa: CASSLGGLGQGSGYTF; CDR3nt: TGTGCCAGCAGCTTAGGCGGATTGGGGCAGGGCAGTGGCTACACCTTC
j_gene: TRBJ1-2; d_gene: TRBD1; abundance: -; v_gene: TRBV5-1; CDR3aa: CASSGWTGMRYGYTF; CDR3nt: TGCGCCAGCAGCGGCTGGACAGGGATGAGGTATGGCTACACCTTC
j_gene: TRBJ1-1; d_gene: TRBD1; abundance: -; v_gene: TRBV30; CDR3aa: CAWKTTGVNTEAFF; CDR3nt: TGTGCCTGGAAAACCACAGGGGTCAACACTGAAGCTTTCTTT
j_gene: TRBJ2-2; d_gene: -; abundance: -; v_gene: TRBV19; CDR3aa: CASRKTANTGELFF; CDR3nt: TGTGCCAGTAGGAAGACAGCGAACACCGGGGAGCTGTTTTTT
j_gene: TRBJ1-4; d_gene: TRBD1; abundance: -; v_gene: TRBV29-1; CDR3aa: CSVVDRGRANEKLFF; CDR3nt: TGCAGCGTTGTTGACAGGGGTAGGGCTAATGAAAAACTGTTTTTT
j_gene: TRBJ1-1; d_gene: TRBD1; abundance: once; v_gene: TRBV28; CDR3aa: CASGIKQGEIRF; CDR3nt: TGTGCCAGCGGCATTAAACAGGGGGAAATCCGTTTT
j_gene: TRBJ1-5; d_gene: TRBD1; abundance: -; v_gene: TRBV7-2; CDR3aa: CASSWGTGGASQPQHF; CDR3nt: TGTGCCAGCAGCTGGGGTACAGGGGGCGCGAGTCAGCCCCAGCATTTT
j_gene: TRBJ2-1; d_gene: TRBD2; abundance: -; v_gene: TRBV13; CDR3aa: CASSLSSGINEQFF; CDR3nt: TGTGCCAGCAGCTTATCTAGCGGGATCAATGAGCAGTTCTTC
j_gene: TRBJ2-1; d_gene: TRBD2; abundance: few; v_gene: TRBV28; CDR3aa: CASSSWRGTGLF; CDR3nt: TGTGCCAGCTCTTCCTGGCGGGGGACCGGGCTCTTC
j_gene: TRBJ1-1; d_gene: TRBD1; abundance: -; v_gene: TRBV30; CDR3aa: CAWSMGQGNTEAFF; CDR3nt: TGTGCCTGGAGTATGGGACAGGGGAACACTGAAGCTTTCTTT
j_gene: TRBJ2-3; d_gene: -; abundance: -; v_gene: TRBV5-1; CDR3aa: CASSLEGLRVLDTQYF; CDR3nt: TGCGCCAGCAGCTTGGAGGGACTGCGAGTTTTGGATACGCAGTATTTT
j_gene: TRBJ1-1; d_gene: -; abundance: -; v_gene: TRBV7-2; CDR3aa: CASSLVAVNTEAFF; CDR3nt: TGTGCCAGCAGCTTAGTGGCCGTGAACACTGAAGCTTTCTTT
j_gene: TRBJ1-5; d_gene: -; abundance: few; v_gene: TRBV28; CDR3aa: CASSSTGTPSNQPQHF; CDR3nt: TGTGCCAGCAGTTCAACCGGGACTCCTAGCAATCAGCCCCAGCATTTT
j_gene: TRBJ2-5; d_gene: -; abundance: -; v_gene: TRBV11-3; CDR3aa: CASSRGQQETQYF; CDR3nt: TGTGCCAGCAGCCGAGGACAGCAAGAGACCCAGTACTTC
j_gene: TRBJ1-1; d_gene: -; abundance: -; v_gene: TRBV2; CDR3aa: CASRLNTEAFF; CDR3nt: TGTGCCAGCAGGCTAAACACTGAAGCTTTCTTT